A single T cell receptor (beta chain) is shown here with its context. Its antigen is unidentified. This CDR3 is 14 amino acids long. Trimming pared 3 bases from V and 14 bases from J, leaving 18 bases between. Germline values: CDR1 SGHRS, CDR2 YFSETQ. This sample was included in a study of shared clonotypes between healthy human individuals. Study-level points and caveats: The study generally estimated greater richness for naive than memory subsets. Clonotype sharing across donors was expected to vary with sequencing depth.

Clones were read by immunoSEQ multiplex PCR, and TCRdb kept only the in-frame ones, dropping some. The sample holds about 2.3 million clones; under 95% are singletons and the top ten take around 0.35%. The sequenced sample was naive CD4+ T cells from PBMCs. Subset defined: CD45RA+ positively selected. V is TRBV5-1 and J is TRBJ1-6, with a possible D match to TRBD1 (6 bases). The receptor's source is a man aged 18-30 years in good health. Some clones in this sample may be carry-over from other donors' samples. The CDR3 protein is CASSSGTPGEALHF. CDR3 coding DNA: TGCGCCAGCAGCTCTGGGACACCCGGGGAGGCCCTCCACTTT.